This T cell receptor (beta chain) emerged from a study of early T cells in non-severe SARS-CoV-2 infection. In the study overall: Chains stayed unpaired after sequencing of bulk RNA from unsorted whole blood. Findings of the study overall: Anti-spike CD8 specificities were favored by VDJdb matching, whose results missed private and CD4 specificities.

This clonotype has just a few counts. Its antigen is undetermined. The protocol attached unique molecular identifiers to individual cDNA molecules. TCRdb called the 5' RACE reads again in MiXCR, with one record for every CDR3 protein. The table has around 81,000 distinct CDR3 sequences, 14% seen once; the top ten hold approximately 11%. Germline CDR1 and CDR2: LNHDA and SQIVND (reference sequence). The CDR3 spans 14 residues. V was trimmed by 7 bases and J by 1 base, leaving 10 bases between them. This chain links TRBV19 with TRBJ2-2; perhaps TRBD1 as D (6 bases). This clonotype was obtained from an adult who was a healthcare worker with PCR-confirmed SARS-CoV-2 infection or an uninfected control (not recorded which). Sequencing was done on a sample of whole blood. DNA for the CDR3: TGTGCCAGTATGGAACAGGGGAACACCGGGGAGCTGTTTTTT. It codes for CASMEQGNTGELFF.